This TCR beta chain was sequenced during a study of T cell clusters in autoimmune cytopenias (dated 2019 in TCRdb). Regarding the complete study: TRB sequencing reached a median depth of 51,575 reads per sample and yielded a median of about 2,200 distinct TRB clonotypes per sample. The study aimed to test whether autoimmune cytopenia patients carry a disease-specific immune repertoire signature usable as a blood-based biomarker. In autoimmune cytopenia patients, peripheral blood TRB and IGH repertoires were sequenced during active disease and over treatment follow-up, together with healthy, CLL and autoimmune hepatitis controls.

CDR1 and CDR2, per the germline V gene, are MNHEY and SVGAGI. The CDR3 runs 14 residues from the cysteine to the phenylalanine. The DNA is not on file. Multiplex PCR with a touch-down protocol amplified TRB rearrangements, with the TRB-A and TRB-B primer pools combined in a single tube. Illumina adapters and sample indices were attached to the amplicons through two consecutive PCR reactions using Phusion HS II polymerase. The amplicons were purified from gel with the NucleoSpin Gel and PCR Clean-up kit, after which the amplicons were quantified by Qubit and checked for quality on an Agilent 2100 Bioanalyzer. Sequencing of the libraries was done on an Illumina MiSeq with 600-cycle, single-indexed, paired-end runs. The authors' pipeline ran thus. TRB reads were aligned and assembled with MiXCR version 2.1.12 using the default MiXCR reference library. A clone was defined by each unique CDR3 nucleotide sequence, and the analysis included only productive sequences with two or more reads. Repertoire diversity was assessed by alpha-parameterized diversity profiles (alpha 0 to 5), including Shannon (alpha 1) and Simpson (alpha 2) indices, computed with an R script. The tcR package was used to compute combinatorial TRB VJ usage, and cohorts were compared on this usage by principal component analysis with ade4. TCRbeta CDR3s were clustered with GLIPH on cohort pairs matched by age and read depth, and cluster frequencies were compared by Wilcoxon test. TCRdb reprocessed the reads; each CDR3 protein sequence makes one entry, and DNA is unavailable. TCRdb assigned the V and J calls; the authors' analysis was not used. The sample table holds about 3,900 distinct CDR3 sequences. The ten largest account for around an eighth of the sample.

Per sample, about 250 ng of peripheral blood genomic DNA, 35,000 to 40,000 genome equivalents, was used for TRB amplification. Based on frequency, this clonotype is considered medium-sized (0.01 to 0.1%); no count was recorded. The target of this receptor is not known. General conclusions and limits of the study: TRB repertoire shifts, with less even repertoires in secondary cytopenia and CLL, mostly reflected lymphoma bias rather than autoimmunity. GLIPH results suggested that primary autoimmune cytopenia patients were missing physiological T cell clusters, with under 55 clusters found only in healthy donors compared with some 17 found only in patients. Approximately 3-fold more exclusive TRB clusters were observed in healthy donors than in active autoimmune hepatitis patients, consistent with an autoimmunity-wide signature. The T cell clusters were only ever defined in silico, so experimental validation of their functional role was still needed. In the comparison of secondary cytopenia with CLL, the cluster-lack signature was not observed, apparently because the dominant lymphoma-associated repertoire masked the signature.

Recombination linked TRBV6-5 to TRBJ1-5; absent DNA, TCRdb's TRBD1 call cannot be checked. Input material: peripheral blood. The sequence derives from a human donor with an autoimmune cytopenia or autoimmune hepatitis (not recorded which). The CDR3 protein sequence reads: CASSYSDRGQPQHF.